Below are 24 T cell receptor beta chains sequenced from a single sample in a study of cytomegalovirus exposure and HLA in healthy donors. 60 Vbeta and 13 Jbeta primers were used in PCR. Profiled with immunoSEQ multiplex PCR; TCRdb holds only in-frame clones, not every one. Here the sample spans 75,000 to 90,000 clones, around 79% being singletons. The sample taken for sequencing was PBMCs. These receptor sequences come from a human donor in good health.

V gene TRBV5-6 combines with J gene TRBJ2-3; D not certain. Germline lookup yields CDR1 SGHDT and CDR2 YYEEEE. The CDR3 is made up of 12 amino acids. The V gene lost 0 bases and the J gene lost 8 bases, with 7 bases spanning the gap. This chain's CDR3 is CASSLEDSTQYF. The CDR3 bases are TGTGCCAGCAGCTTGGAAGATAGTACGCAGTATTTT.

The rearrangement links TRBV27 to TRBJ1-1, with a weak D call TRBD1 (5 bases). The V end lost 2 bases, the J end lost 2 bases, and 9 bases lay between the germline ends. Germline assignment: CDR1 MNHEY and CDR2 SMNVEV (reference sequence). CDR3 length equals 14 residues. The CDR3 protein is CASSLGAANTEAFF. The CDR3 coding sequence is TGTGCCAGCAGTTTAGGGGCGGCCAACACTGAAGCTTTCTTT.

In regard to this clone: This same CDR3 is encoded by further DNA sequences in the sample. The rearrangement joins TRBV6-5 to TRBJ2-3; D uncertain. Trimming cost V 0 bases and J 3 bases, with 4 bases left between them. The CDR3 covers 13 residues. Germline V gene sequence: CDR1 MNHEY, CDR2 SVGAGI. The CDR3 loop is CASSYSPTDTQYF. The CDR3 DNA follows: TGTGCCAGCAGTTACTCCCCGACAGATACGCAGTATTTT.

The sample holds one count of this clone. The chain has TRBV5-8 and TRBJ1-2; D possibly corresponds to TRBD1 (5 bases). V lost 2 bases and J 8 bases, leaving 10 bases between the germline ends. The CDR3 loop spans 12 amino acids. The germline gives CDR1 SGHTS, CDR2 YDEGEE. CDR3 region: CASSFQGGGYTF. CDR3 sequence (DNA): TGTGCCAGCAGCTTCCAGGGCGGCGGCTACACCTTC. The full variable domain, rest sourced from reference TRBV5-8 and TRBJ1-2, is EAGVTQSPTHLIKTRGQQATLRCSPISGHTSVYWYQQALGLGLQFLLWYDEGEERNRGNFPPRFSGRQFPNYSSELNVNALELEDSALYLCASSFQGGGYTFGSGTRLTVV.

The chain has TRBV7-2 and TRBJ2-3, with D uncertain. Deletions cut 2 bases from V and 0 bases from J, with 6 bases between. The CDR3 has 14 amino acids. Germline assignment: CDR1 SGHTA and CDR2 FQGNSA. The CDR3 loop reads CASSLKQSTDTQYF. The CDR3, as DNA: TGTGCCAGCAGCTTAAAACAAAGCACAGATACGCAGTATTTT. Looking up the rest from reference TRBV7-2 and TRBJ2-3 gives the full variable domain: GAGVSQSPSNKVTEKGKDVELRCDPISGHTALYWYRQSLGQGLEFLIYFQGNSAPDKSGLPSDRFSAERTGGSVSTLTIQRTQQEDSAVYLCASSLKQSTDTQYFGPGTRLTVL.

The chain recombines TRBV6-6 with TRBJ2-7; no reliable D call. Trimming left V 5 bases short and J 0 bases short, with 17 bases between. The CDR3 sequence is 16 residues long. Germline values: CDR1 MNHNY, CDR2 SVGAGI (reference sequence). CDR3 sequence reads: CASSHPATTSSYEQYF. Here the CDR3 DNA reads TGTGCCAGCAGTCACCCAGCCACTACCTCCTCCTACGAGCAGTACTTC.

The gene calls are TRBV7-9 and TRBJ1-1; 8 bases match TRBD1. The CDR3 has 15 residues. V dropped 5 bases and J dropped 0; count of bases not matched to a gene: 5. Germline loops: CDR1 SEHNR, CDR2 FQNEAQ (reference sequence). DNA of the CDR3: TGTGCCAGCAGCGAACTGACAGGGGTGAACACTGAAGCTTTCTTT. It encodes CASSELTGVNTEAFF.

This clone showed up just a few times. The J gene is TRBJ1-1, the V gene TRBV13, with D possibly matching TRBD1 (5 bases). Germline lookup yields CDR1 PRHDT and CDR2 FYEKMQ (reference sequence). V lost 5 bases and J 3 bases, leaving 10 bases between the germline ends. CDR3 length: 13 residues. CDR3 in DNA: TGTGCCAGCAGCCCTAGACAGTACACTGAAGCTTTCTTT. Translated: CASSPRQYTEAFF.

This chain joins TRBV28 and TRBJ1-1; perhaps TRBD1 as D (6 bases). The CDR3 extends over 15 amino acids. Germline values: CDR1 MDHEN, CDR2 SYDVKM. Trimming pared 10 bases from V and 3 bases from J, leaving 21 bases between. CDR3 amino acids: CATLDGTTPDTEAFF. CDR3 coding DNA: TGTGCCACTTTAGACGGGACAACCCCGGACACTGAAGCTTTCTTT.

The V call is TRBV29-1, the J call TRBJ1-1; D ambiguous. Per the germline V gene, CDR1 is SQVTM and CDR2 is ANQGSEA. This CDR3 has 12 amino acids. V was pared by 5 bases and J by 2 bases, with 9 bases between. CDR3 sequence: CSVLQSNTEAFF. In nucleotides, the CDR3 is TGCAGCGTTTTACAGAGCAACACTGAAGCTTTCTTT.

V and J are TRBV10-2 and TRBJ1-1, with unresolved D. The length of the CDR3 is 14 residues. Trimming took off 2 bases at V and 0 bases at J, with 7 bases between the two ends. Germline-derived CDR1 and CDR2 are WSHSY and SAAADI. DNA for the CDR3: TGCGCCAGCAGTGAGACATCCCTGAACACTGAAGCTTTCTTT. Its translation: CASSETSLNTEAFF.

The chain joins TRBV13 to TRBJ2-7; 8 bases are shared with TRBD1. V lost 4 bases to trimming and J lost 5 bases; unmatched junction nucleotides: 10. Germline CDR1 and CDR2: PRHDT and FYEKMQ (reference sequence). CDR3 length: 15 residues. This chain's CDR3 is CASSSSGTGSDEQYF. Here the CDR3 DNA reads TGTGCCAGCAGCTCGTCCGGGACAGGTAGCGACGAGCAGTACTTC.

The V gene is TRBV18, the J gene TRBJ1-1; D possibly corresponds to TRBD1 (6 bases). V lost 3 bases and J 4 bases, leaving 24 bases between the germline ends. CDR1 KGHSH and CDR2 LQKENI come from the germline V gene. CDR3 size: 18 residues. In DNA form, the CDR3 reads TGTGCCAGCTCACCGGTCAGTCAGGGCGGGGGCTCGAGCACTGAAGCTTTCTTT. It codes for CASSPVSQGGGSSTEAFF.

This clone has more than one count but fewer than ten. The chain is built from TRBV6-6 and TRBJ2-3; weak D call: TRBD1 (6 bases). The CDR3 extends over 14 amino acids. The germline gives CDR1 MNHNY, CDR2 SVGAGI (reference sequence). V lost 5 bases and J lost 4, with 13 bases in between. CDR3 in amino acids: CASSGGTPPDTQYF. CDR3 bases: TGTGCCAGCAGTGGGGGCACGCCACCAGATACGCAGTATTTT.

The chain uses TRBV15 and TRBJ2-5, with 9 bases that match TRBD2. Germline V gives CDR1 LNHNV, CDR2 YYDKDF (reference sequence). Germline trimming cut 6 bases from V and 3 bases from J; bases unmatched to any gene: 8. This CDR3 is built from 15 residues. The CDR3 nucleotides read TGTGCCACCAGGAGCAGCGGGGGGCCTAAAGAGACCCAGTACTTC. This encodes CATRSSGGPKETQYF.

The chain couples TRBV30 to TRBJ2-2; TRBD2 matches at 9 bases. V shed 0 bases and J 8 bases; nucleotides not matched to a gene: 7. The CDR3 covers 15 residues. From germline, CDR1 is GTSNPN and CDR2 SVGIG (reference sequence). The DNA for the CDR3 is TGTGCCTGGAGTGTTGGCGGGGGGGCCCTTGGGGAGCTGTTTTTT. Amino acids: CAWSVGGGALGELFF. Using reference TRBV30 and TRBJ2-2 for the parts outside the CDR3, the full variable domain is SQTIHQWPATLVQPVGSPLSLECTVEGTSNPNLYWYRQAAGRGLQLLFYSVGIGQISSEVPQNLSASRPQDRQFILSSKKLLLSDSGFYLCAWSVGGGALGELFFGEGSRLTVL.

Only one count was recorded for this clone. The genes are TRBV11-2 and TRBJ1-5, with D tentatively TRBD1 (6 bases). Trimming removed 5 bases from V and 2 bases from J, with 13 bases in between. The CDR3 runs to 15 residues. Germline V gene lookup returns CDR1 SGHAT and CDR2 FQNNGV. CDR3 amino acids: CASSNDRRGNQPQHF. The CDR3 region has the DNA TGTGCCAGCAGCAACGACAGGCGGGGCAATCAGCCCCAGCATTTT.

V gene TRBV27 combines with J gene TRBJ1-1, with 8 positions matching TRBD1. V shed 6 bases, J shed 7 bases, and the junction held 13 bases outside the gene matches. The germline V gene has CDR1 MNHEY and CDR2 SMNVEV (reference sequence). This CDR3 region has 15 residues. CDR3 sequence reads: CASSPLPGGGGEAFF. The CDR3 nucleotides read TGTGCCAGCAGCCCCCTTCCAGGGGGCGGAGGTGAAGCTTTCTTT.

This clone has a handful of counts. This chain connects TRBV9 to TRBJ2-7; 7 nucleotides agree with TRBD1. Trimming took 3 bases from V and 6 from J; bases not matched to a gene: 6. Germline values: CDR1 SGDLS, CDR2 YYNGEE. The CDR3 has 13 amino acids. The CDR3 is CASSGGTASEQYF. In DNA form, the CDR3 reads TGTGCCAGCAGCGGAGGGACAGCAAGCGAGCAGTACTTC.

The chain is built from TRBV4-1 and TRBJ2-5, with 7 nucleotides matching TRBD1. The germline gives CDR1 MGHRA, CDR2 YSYEKL. V shed 1 base, J shed 5 bases, and the junction held 10 bases outside the gene matches. The CDR3 spans 16 residues. The CDR3 is CASSQVPRQGVETQYF. The CDR3 coding sequence is TGCGCCAGCAGCCAAGTACCGCGACAGGGCGTGGAGACCCAGTACTTC.

This clone turned up a few times. The CDR3 sequence: CGWQGPNQPQHF. CDR3 sequence (DNA): TGTGGGTGGCAGGGCCCCAATCAGCCCCAGCATTTT. The rearrangement uses TRBV9 and TRBJ1-5, with TRBD1 as a possible D gene (5 bases). CDR1 and CDR2 from the germline V gene are SGDLS and YYNGEE. This CDR3 spans 12 amino acids.

The V and J genes are TRBV6-1 and TRBJ2-5, with TRBD1 matching over 11 bases. Germline V gives CDR1 MNHNS, CDR2 SASEGT. With 5 bases clipped from V and 9 bases from J, the junction kept 11 bases outside the gene matches. The CDR3 consists of 15 residues. The DNA of the CDR3 is TGTGCCAGCAGTCCCCGGGACAGGGGGTATTGGTCCCAGTACTTC. Protein: CASSPRDRGYWSQYF.

V usage is TRBV6-1 and J usage is TRBJ2-7; TRBD2 matches at 7 bases. Germline trimming cut 1 base from V and 2 bases from J; bases unmatched to any gene: 5. The CDR3 extends over 15 amino acids. Germline-derived CDR1 and CDR2 are MNHNS and SASEGT. CDR3 bases: TGTGCCAGCAGTGAAGGGTGGGGGGGTACCTACGAGCAGTACTTC. As protein: CASSEGWGGTYEQYF.

This chain connects TRBV7-8 to TRBJ2-3, with 7 bases identical to TRBD2. CDR1 is SGHVS and CDR2 is FQNEAQ in the germline V gene. With 6 bases clipped from V and 2 bases from J, the junction kept 8 bases outside the gene matches. This CDR3 spans 15 amino acids. CDR3 coding DNA: TGTGCCAGCAGACCTACCGGGGACTACACAGATACGCAGTATTTT. Its protein is CASRPTGDYTDTQYF.